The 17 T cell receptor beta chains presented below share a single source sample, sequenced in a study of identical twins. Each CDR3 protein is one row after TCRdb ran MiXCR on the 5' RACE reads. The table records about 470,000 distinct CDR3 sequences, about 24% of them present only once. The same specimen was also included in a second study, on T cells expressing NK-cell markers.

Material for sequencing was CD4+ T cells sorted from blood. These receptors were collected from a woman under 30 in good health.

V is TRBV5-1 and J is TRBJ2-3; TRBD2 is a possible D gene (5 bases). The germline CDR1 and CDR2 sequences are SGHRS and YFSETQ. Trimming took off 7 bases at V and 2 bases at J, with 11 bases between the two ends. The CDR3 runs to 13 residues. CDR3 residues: CASWARATDTQYF. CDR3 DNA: TGCGCCAGCTGGGCGCGGGCCACAGATACGCAGTATTTT.

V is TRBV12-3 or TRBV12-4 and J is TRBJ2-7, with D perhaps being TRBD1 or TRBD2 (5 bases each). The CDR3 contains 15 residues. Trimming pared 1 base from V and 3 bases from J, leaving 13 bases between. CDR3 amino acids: CASSLGGTRSYEQYF. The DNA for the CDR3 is TGTGCCAGCAGTTTAGGAGGGACGAGGAGCTACGAGCAGTACTTC.

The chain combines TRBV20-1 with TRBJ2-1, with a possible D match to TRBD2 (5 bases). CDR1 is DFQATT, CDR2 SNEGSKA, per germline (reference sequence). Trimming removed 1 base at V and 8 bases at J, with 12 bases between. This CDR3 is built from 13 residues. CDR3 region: CSARVWEIDEQFF. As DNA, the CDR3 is TGCAGTGCTAGAGTCTGGGAGATCGATGAGCAGTTCTTC.

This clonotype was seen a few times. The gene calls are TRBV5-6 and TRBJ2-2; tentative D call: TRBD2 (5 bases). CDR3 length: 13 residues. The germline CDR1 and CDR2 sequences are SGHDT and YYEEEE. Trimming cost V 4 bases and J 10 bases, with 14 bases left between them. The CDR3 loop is CASSPASREELFF. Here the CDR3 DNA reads TGTGCCAGCAGCCCCGCCTCGAGGGAGGAGCTGTTTTTT.

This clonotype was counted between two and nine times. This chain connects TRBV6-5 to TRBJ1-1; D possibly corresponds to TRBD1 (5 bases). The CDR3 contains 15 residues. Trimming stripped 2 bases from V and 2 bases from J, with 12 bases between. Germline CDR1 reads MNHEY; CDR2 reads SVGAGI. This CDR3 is CASSYRPQDNTEAFF. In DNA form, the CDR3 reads TGTGCCAGCAGTTACCGGCCACAGGACAACACTGAAGCTTTCTTT.

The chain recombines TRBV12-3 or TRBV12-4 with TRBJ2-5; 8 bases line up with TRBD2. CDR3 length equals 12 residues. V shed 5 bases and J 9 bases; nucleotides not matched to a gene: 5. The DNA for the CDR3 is TGTGCCAGCAGTGGGGTCGGGGGGGCCCAGTACTTC. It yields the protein CASSGVGGAQYF.

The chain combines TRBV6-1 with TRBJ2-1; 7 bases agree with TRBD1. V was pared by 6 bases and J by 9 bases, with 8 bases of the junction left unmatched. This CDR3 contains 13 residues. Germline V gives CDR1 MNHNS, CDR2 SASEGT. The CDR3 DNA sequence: TGTGCCAGCAGCCGGGACAGAGCCCGTGAGCAGTTCTTC. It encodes CASSRDRAREQFF.

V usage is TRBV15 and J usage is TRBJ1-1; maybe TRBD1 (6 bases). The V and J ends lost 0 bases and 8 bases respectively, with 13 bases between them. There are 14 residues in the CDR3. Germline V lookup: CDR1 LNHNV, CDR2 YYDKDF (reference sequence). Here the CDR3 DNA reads TGTGCCACCAGCAGAGATCGGGCAGGGGACGAAGCTTTCTTT. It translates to CATSRDRAGDEAFF.

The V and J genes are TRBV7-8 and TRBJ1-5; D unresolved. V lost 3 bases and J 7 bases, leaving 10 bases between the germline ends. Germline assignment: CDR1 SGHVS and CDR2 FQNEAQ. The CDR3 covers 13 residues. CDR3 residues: CASSLGREQPQHF. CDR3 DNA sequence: TGTGCCAGCAGCTTGGGTCGGGAGCAGCCCCAGCATTTT.

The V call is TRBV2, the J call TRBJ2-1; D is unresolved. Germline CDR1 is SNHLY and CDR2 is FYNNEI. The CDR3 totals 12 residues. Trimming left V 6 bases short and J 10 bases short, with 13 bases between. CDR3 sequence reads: CASSGSPVEQFF. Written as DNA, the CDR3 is TGTGCCAGCAGCGGGTCCCCAGTAGAGCAGTTCTTC.

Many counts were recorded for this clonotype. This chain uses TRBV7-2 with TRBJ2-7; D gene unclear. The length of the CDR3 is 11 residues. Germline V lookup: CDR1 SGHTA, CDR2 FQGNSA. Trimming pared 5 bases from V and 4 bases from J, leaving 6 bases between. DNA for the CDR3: TGTGCCAGCAGCCCCCTTTACGAGCAGTACTTC. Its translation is CASSPLYEQYF.

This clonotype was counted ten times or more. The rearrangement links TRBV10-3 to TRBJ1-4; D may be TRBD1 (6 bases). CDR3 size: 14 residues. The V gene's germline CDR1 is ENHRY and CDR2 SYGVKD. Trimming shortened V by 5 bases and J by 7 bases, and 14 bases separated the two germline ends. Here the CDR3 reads CAISPQIGGEKLFF. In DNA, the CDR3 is TGTGCCATCAGTCCTCAAATAGGGGGTGAAAAACTGTTTTTT.

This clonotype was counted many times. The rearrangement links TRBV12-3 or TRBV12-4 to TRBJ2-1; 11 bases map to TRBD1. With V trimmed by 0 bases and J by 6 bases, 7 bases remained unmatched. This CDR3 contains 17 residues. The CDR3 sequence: CASSLAGTGGRVNEQFF. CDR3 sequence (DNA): TGTGCCAGCAGTTTAGCAGGGACAGGGGGTCGGGTCAATGAGCAGTTCTTC.

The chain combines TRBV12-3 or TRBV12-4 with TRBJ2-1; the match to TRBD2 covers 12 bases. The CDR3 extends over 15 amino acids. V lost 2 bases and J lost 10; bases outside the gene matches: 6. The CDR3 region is CASSLNLAGGMEQFF. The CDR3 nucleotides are TGTGCCAGCAGTTTAAATCTAGCGGGGGGGATGGAGCAGTTCTTC.

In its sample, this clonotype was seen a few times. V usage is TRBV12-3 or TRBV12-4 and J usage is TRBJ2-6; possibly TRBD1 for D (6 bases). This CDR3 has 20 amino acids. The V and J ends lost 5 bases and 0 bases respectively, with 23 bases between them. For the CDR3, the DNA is TGTGCCAGCAGTCCCTACCCCTTCCGGGACACAGACTCTGGGGCCAACGTCCTGACTTTC. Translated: CASSPYPFRDTDSGANVLTF.

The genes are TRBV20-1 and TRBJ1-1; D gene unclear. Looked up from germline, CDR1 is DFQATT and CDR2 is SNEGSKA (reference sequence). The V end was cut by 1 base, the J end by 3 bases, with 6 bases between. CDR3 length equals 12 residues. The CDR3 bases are TGCAGTGCTAGAGCACAGTACACTGAAGCTTTCTTT. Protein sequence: CSARAQYTEAFF.

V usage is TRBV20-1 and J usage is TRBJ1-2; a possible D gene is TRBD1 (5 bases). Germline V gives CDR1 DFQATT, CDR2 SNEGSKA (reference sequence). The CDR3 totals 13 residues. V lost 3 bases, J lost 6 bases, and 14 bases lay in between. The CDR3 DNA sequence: TGCAGTGCTAGTTTGTGGGAGGGGAATGGCTACACCTTC. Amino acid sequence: CSASLWEGNGYTF.